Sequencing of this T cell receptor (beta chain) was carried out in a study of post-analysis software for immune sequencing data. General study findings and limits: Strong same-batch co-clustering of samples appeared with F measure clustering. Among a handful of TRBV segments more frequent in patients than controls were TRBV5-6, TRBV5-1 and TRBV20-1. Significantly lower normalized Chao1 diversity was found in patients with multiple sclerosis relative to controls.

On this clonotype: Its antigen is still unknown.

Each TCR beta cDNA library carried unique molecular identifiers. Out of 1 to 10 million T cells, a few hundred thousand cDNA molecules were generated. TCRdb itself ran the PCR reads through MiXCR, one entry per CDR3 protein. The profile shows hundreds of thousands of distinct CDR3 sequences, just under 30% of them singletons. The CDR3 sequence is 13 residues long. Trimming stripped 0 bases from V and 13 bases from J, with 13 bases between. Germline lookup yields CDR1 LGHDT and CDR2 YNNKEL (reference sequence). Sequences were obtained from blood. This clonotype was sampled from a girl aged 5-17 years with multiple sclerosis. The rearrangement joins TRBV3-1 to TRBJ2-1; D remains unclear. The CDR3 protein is CASSQETALTQFF. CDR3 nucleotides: TGTGCCAGCAGCCAAGAGACCGCACTTACCCAGTTCTTC.